This T cell receptor beta chain was profiled in a study of blood T cell repertoires in COVID-19. Background on the study: There were acute and convalescent COVID-19 samples, and they came from the United States, Italy and Spain.

Repertoires were generated with immunoSEQ multiplex PCR, while TCRdb's copy carries only in-frame clones and drops some. The repertoire consists of roughly 75,000 clones, with 80% to 90% occurring once and the leading ten covering about 0.56%. Trimming removed 5 bases from V and 3 bases from J; junction bases left unmatched: 7. The CDR3 runs 15 residues. Germline CDR1 SGHRS, CDR2 YFSETQ. The receptor was derived from a man aged 55 to 70 with acute or convalescent COVID-19. The J gene is TRBJ2-2, the V gene TRBV5-1, with 7 bases identical to TRBD1. What was sequenced was peripheral blood. The CDR3 reads CASSYRGSDTGELFF. The CDR3 nucleotides are TGCGCCAGCAGTTACAGGGGATCGGACACCGGGGAGCTGTTTTTT.